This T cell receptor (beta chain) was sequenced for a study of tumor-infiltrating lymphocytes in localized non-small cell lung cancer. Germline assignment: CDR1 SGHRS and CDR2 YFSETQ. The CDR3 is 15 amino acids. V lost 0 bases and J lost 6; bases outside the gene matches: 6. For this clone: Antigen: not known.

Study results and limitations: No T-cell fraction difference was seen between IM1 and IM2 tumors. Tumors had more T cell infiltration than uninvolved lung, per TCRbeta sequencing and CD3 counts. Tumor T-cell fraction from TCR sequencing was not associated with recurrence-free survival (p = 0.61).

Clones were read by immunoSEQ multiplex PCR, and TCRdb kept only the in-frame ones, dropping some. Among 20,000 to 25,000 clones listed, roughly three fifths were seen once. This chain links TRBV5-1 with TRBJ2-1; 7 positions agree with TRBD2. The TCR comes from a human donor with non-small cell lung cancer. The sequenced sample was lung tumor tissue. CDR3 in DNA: TGCGCCAGCAGCTTGGGCCCGGGAGGAACCAATGAGCAGTTCTTC. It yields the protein CASSLGPGGTNEQFF.